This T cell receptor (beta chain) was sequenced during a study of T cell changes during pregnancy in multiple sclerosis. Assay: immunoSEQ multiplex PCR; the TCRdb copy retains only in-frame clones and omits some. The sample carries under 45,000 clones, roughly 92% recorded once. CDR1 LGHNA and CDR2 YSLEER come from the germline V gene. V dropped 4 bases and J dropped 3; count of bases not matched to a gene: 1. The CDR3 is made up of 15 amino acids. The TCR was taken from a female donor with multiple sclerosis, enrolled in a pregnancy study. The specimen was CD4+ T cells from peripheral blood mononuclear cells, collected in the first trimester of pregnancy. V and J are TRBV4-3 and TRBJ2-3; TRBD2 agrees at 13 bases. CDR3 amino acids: CASSPTSGRTDTQYF. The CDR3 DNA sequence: TGCGCCAGCAGCCCGACTAGCGGGAGGACAGATACGCAGTATTTT.